A single sample gave rise to the 5 T cell receptor beta chains below, sequenced in a study of shared clonotypes between healthy human individuals. Using immunoSEQ multiplex PCR, the repertoire was profiled, and TCRdb retains in-frame clones only, with some absent. The sample records fewer than 350,000 clones, around 86% being singletons. Source material: memory CD8+ T cells sorted from blood. Subset reported: CD45RO+ cells pooled with CCR7-negative TemRA cells. The receptors here all came from a man aged 18 to 29 in good health.

The chain carries TRBV5-6 and TRBJ2-7, with D unresolved. The ends were cut back, 2 bases at V and 1 base at J, with 10 bases in the middle. Looked up from germline, CDR1 is SGHDT and CDR2 is YYEEEE. The length of the CDR3 is 14 residues. The CDR3 coding sequence is TGTGCCAGCAGCTTAGGGATTTCGTCCTACGAGCAGTACTTC. It is translated as CASSLGISSYEQYF.

The chain employs TRBV2 and TRBJ2-7; the D is unclear. V gave up 2 bases and J gave up 3 bases, with 11 bases separating them. Germline CDR1 reads SNHLY; CDR2 reads FYNNEI. The CDR3 covers 14 residues. CDR3 amino acids: CASSEYSTYYEQYF. CDR3 bases: TGTGCCAGCAGTGAATACTCTACGTACTACGAGCAGTACTTC.

The J gene is TRBJ2-7, the V gene TRBV27; 7 bases align to TRBD2. Trimming at V came to 3 bases and at J to 0 bases, leaving 8 bases not matched to a gene. CDR1 is MNHEY, CDR2 SMNVEV, per germline (reference sequence). The CDR3 is 16 residues long. The CDR3 DNA follows: TGTGCCAGCAGTTTGCGTGCGAGCGGGGACTCCTACGAGCAGTACTTC. Its protein is CASSLRASGDSYEQYF.

This chain links TRBV6-1 with TRBJ1-5; D might be TRBD1 (6 bases). Germline values: CDR1 MNHNS, CDR2 SASEGT. Deletions cut 6 bases from V and 9 bases from J, with 18 bases between. The CDR3 is made up of 14 amino acids. The CDR3 DNA follows: TGTGCCAGCAGACCCAGGGGTCCCCCAGGGCCCCAGCATTTT. This codes for CASRPRGPPGPQHF.

J is TRBJ1-2 and V is TRBV27, with no clear D. Germline V CDR1 and CDR2: MNHEY, SMNVEV (reference sequence). This CDR3 comprises 11 residues. With 4 bases removed from V and 7 bases from J, the gap between germline ends came to 7 bases. The CDR3 sequence is CASSYPGGYTF. The CDR3 coding sequence is TGTGCCAGCAGTTACCCGGGTGGCTACACCTTC.